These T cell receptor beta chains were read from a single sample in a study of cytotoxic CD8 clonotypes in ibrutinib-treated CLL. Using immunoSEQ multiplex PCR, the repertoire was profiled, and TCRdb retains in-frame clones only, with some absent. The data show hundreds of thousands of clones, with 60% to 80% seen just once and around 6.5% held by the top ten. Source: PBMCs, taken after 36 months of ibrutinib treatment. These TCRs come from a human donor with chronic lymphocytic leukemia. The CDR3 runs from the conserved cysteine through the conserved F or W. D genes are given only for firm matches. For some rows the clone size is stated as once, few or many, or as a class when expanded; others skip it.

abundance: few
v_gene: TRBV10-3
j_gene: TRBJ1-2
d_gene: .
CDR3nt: TGTGCCATCAGTGGTCCGGGCCCCAGGGGCTACACCTTC
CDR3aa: CAISGPGPRGYTF

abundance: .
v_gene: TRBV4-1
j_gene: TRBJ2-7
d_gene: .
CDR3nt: TGCGCCAGCAGCCATCTGGGCAGCTCCTACGAGCAGTACTTC
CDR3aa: CASSHLGSSYEQYF

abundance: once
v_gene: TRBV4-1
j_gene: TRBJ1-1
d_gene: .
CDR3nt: TGCGCCAGCAGCCAGGGTATGGGGACTGAAGCTTTCTTT
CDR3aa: CASSQGMGTEAFF

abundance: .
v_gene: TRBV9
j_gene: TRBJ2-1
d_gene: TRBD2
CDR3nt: TGTGCCAGCAGCGGAACTAGCGGGGAGTTCAATGAGCAGTTCTTC
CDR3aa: CASSGTSGEFNEQFF

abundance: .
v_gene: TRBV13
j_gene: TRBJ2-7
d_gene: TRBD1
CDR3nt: TGTGCCAGCAGCTTAGGGGGACAGGGGAAACACGAGCAGTACTTC
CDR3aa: CASSLGGQGKHEQYF

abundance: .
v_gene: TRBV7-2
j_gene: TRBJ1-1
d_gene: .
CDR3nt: TGTGCCAGCAGCTTTGGGCCAGGCGTCCCTGAAGCTTTCTTT
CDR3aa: CASSFGPGVPEAFF

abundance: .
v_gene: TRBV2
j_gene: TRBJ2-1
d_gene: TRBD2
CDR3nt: TGTGCCAGCAGAGCGGGACTCACGTACAATGAGCAGTTCTTC
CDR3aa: CASRAGLTYNEQFF

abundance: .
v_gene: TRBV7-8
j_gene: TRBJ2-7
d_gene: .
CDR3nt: TGTGCCAGCAGCCCCCGGTTTTACGAGCAGTACTTC
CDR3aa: CASSPRFYEQYF

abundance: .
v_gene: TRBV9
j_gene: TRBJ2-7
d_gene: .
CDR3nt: TGTGCCAGCAGCGTAGCCCCATACGGCAACTACGAGCAGTACTTC
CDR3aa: CASSVAPYGNYEQYF

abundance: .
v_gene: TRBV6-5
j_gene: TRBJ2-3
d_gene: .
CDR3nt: TGTGCCAGCAGACTAGTGCAAGGCACAGATACGCAGTATTTT
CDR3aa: CASRLVQGTDTQYF

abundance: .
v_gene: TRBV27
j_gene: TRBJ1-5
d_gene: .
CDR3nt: TGTGCCAGCGGAATAGATCAGCCCCAGCATTTT
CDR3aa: CASGIDQPQHF

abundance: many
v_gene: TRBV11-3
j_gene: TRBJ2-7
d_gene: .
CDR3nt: TGTGCCAGCAGCTTAGTGGACGAGCCCAACTTC
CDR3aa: CASSLVDEPNF

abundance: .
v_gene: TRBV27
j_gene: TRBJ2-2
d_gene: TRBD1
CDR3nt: TGTGCCAGCAGCCCTTTTCGGACAGGGGGCGACACCGGGGAGCTGTTTTTT
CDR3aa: CASSPFRTGGDTGELFF